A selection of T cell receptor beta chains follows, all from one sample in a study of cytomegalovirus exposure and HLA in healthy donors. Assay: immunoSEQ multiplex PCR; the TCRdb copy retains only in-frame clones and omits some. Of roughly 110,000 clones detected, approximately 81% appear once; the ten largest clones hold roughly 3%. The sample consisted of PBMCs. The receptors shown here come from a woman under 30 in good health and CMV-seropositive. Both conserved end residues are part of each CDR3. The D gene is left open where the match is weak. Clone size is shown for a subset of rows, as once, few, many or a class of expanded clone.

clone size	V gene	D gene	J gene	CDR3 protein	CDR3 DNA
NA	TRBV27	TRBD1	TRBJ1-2	CASFYFDPGQGDYGYTF	TGTGCCAGCTTTTACTTTGATCCGGGACAGGGGGACTATGGCTACACCTTC
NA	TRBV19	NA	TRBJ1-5	CASSKAKNSNQPQHF	TGTGCCAGTAGTAAAGCAAAAAATAGCAATCAGCCCCAGCATTTT
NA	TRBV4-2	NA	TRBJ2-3	CASSQESVRDTQYF	TGTGCCAGCAGCCAAGAGTCGGTACGGGATACGCAGTATTTT
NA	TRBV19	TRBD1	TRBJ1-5	CASSILGQGNQPQHF	TGTGCCAGTAGTATATTGGGACAGGGCAATCAGCCCCAGCATTTT
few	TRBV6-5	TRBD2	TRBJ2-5	CASRGASGLQETQYF	TGTGCCAGCCGCGGGGCTAGCGGACTACAAGAGACCCAGTACTTC
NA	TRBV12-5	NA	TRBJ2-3	CASGPFLGRDTQYF	TGTGCTAGTGGCCCCTTCCTAGGGAGGGATACGCAGTATTTT
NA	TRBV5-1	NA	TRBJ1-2	CASSPDTYGYTF	TGCGCCAGCAGCCCGGACACCTATGGCTACACCTTC
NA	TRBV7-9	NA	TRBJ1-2	CASSPGGLGYGYTF	TGTGCCAGCAGCCCAGGTGGGTTGGGCTATGGCTACACCTTC
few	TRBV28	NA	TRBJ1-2	CASSLSHSYGYTF	TGTGCCAGCAGTTTATCGCACAGCTATGGCTACACCTTC
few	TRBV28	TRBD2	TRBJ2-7	CASTPGGRAPYEQYF	TGTGCCAGCACCCCTGGCGGGAGGGCCCCCTACGAGCAGTACTTC
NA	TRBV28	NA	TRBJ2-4	CASSSTPIRVIAKNIQYF	TGTGCCAGCAGTTCCACACCGATCAGGGTAATCGCCAAAAACATTCAGTACTTC
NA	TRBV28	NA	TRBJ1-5	CASSNSYQPQHF	TGTGCCAGCAGCAACTCTTATCAGCCCCAGCATTTT
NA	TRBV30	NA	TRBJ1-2	CACRLGWRPHNYGYTF	TGTGCCTGCCGATTAGGGTGGAGGCCTCATAACTATGGCTACACCTTC
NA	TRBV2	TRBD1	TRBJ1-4	CASRWDSKLFF	TGTGCCAGCAGATGGGACAGCAAACTGTTTTTT
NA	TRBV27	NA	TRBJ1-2	CASRPSLGYGYTF	TGTGCCAGCAGACCATCCCTCGGGTATGGCTACACCTTC
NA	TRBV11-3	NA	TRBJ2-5	CASSPTTAQETQYF	TGTGCCAGCAGCCCAACGACAGCCCAAGAGACCCAGTACTTC
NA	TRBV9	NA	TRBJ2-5	CASSHTGGETQYF	TGTGCCAGCAGCCATACGGGCGGGGAGACCCAGTACTTC
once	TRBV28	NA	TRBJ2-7	CASRTGILYEQYF	TGTGCCAGCAGAACAGGGATTCTCTACGAGCAGTACTTC
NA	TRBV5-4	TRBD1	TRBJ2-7	CASSRGQGVLNEQYF	TGTGCCAGCAGCCGCGGACAGGGAGTACTTAACGAGCAGTACTTC
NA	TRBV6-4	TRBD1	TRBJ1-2	CASSDFTGDYGYTF	TGTGCCAGCAGTGACTTCACAGGGGACTATGGCTACACCTTC
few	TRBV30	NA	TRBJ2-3	CAWGLGAADTQYF	TGTGCCTGGGGCTTGGGAGCCGCAGATACGCAGTATTTT
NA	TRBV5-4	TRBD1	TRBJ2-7	CASSLGGQGFYEQYF	TGTGCCAGCAGCCTGGGAGGACAGGGATTCTACGAGCAGTACTTC
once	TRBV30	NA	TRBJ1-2	CAWSVGDYYGYTF	TGTGCCTGGAGTGTAGGGGACTACTATGGCTACACCTTC
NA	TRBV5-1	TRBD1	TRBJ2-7	CASSLTTGTGSYEQYF	TGCGCCAGCAGCTTAACCACCGGGACAGGGTCCTACGAGCAGTACTTC
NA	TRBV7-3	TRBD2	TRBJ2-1	CASSAQTSANEQFF	TGTGCCAGCAGCGCACAAACTAGCGCCAATGAGCAGTTCTTC
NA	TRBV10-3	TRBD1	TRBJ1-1	CATCQGVGTTEAFF	TGTGCCACTTGCCAGGGGGTTGGAACGACTGAAGCTTTCTTT
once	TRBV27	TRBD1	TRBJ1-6	CASSHRATGSSYNSPLHF	TGTGCCAGCAGCCATCGCGCGACAGGGAGCTCCTATAATTCACCCCTCCACTTT
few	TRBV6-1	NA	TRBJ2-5	CASSRSGEQETQYF	TGTGCCAGCAGTCGTAGCGGTGAGCAGGAGACCCAGTACTTC
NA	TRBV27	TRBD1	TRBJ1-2	CASSLSRDRGHGYTF	TGTGCCAGCAGTTTATCGCGGGACAGGGGGCACGGCTACACCTTC
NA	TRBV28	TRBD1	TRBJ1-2	CASRGDRDGYTF	TGTGCCAGCAGGGGAGACAGGGATGGCTACACCTTC
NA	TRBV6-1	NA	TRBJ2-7	CASSQGTRKREQYF	TGTGCCAGCAGTCAGGGAACCCGAAAACGGGAGCAGTACTTC
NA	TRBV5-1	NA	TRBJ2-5	CASSLVDSQETQYF	TGCGCCAGCAGCTTGGTAGACAGCCAAGAGACCCAGTACTTC
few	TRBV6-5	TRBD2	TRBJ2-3	CASSLAGLRTDTQYF	TGTGCCAGCAGCCTAGCGGGACTCCGCACAGATACGCAGTATTTT
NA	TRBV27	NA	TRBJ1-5	CASSLFGGSSNQPQHF	TGTGCCAGCAGTTTATTTGGGGGCAGTAGCAATCAGCCCCAGCATTTT
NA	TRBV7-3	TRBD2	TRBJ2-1	CASSLIPSGKVNEQFF	TGTGCCAGCAGCTTAATACCTAGCGGGAAGGTGAATGAGCAGTTCTTC
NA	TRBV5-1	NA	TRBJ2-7	CASSWRDERSSYEQYF	TGCGCCAGCAGCTGGCGGGATGAACGAAGCTCCTACGAGCAGTACTTC
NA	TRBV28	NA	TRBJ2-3	CASSLAGKSTDTQYF	TGTGCCAGCAGTTTAGCGGGAAAAAGCACAGATACGCAGTATTTT
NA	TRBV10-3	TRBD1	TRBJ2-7	CAVTADRDEQYF	TGTGCCGTGACCGCTGACAGGGACGAGCAGTACTTC
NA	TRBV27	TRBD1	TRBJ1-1	CATRQGAGTEAFF	TGTGCCACCCGACAGGGGGCGGGCACTGAAGCTTTCTTT
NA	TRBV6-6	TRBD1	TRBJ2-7	CASHPGQGPYEQYF	TGTGCCAGCCATCCTGGACAGGGCCCCTACGAGCAGTACTTC
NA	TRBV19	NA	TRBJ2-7	CASSTSRGEQYF	TGTGCCAGTAGTACCTCCCGGGGCGAGCAGTACTTC
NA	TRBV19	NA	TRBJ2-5	CASSIRDQETQYF	TGTGCCAGTAGTATACGGGACCAAGAGACCCAGTACTTC
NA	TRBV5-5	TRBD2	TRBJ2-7	CASSGEAWGMGGRAYEQYF	TGTGCCAGCAGCGGGGAGGCCTGGGGGATGGGCGGGAGGGCCTACGAGCAGTACTTC
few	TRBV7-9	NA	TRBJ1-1	CASSLLFGGRNTEAFF	TGTGCCAGCAGCTTATTGTTCGGGGGGCGGAACACTGAAGCTTTCTTT
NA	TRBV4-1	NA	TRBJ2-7	CASSQDRAETVFYEQYF	TGCGCCAGCAGCCAAGATAGAGCTGAGACAGTTTTCTACGAGCAGTACTTC
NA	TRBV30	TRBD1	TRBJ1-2	CAWSVLGQGDYGYTF	TGTGCCTGGAGTGTACTGGGACAGGGAGACTATGGCTACACCTTC
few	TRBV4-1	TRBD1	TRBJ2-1	CASSPIDRARGNEQFF	TGCGCCAGCAGCCCCATAGACAGGGCCCGCGGCAATGAGCAGTTCTTC
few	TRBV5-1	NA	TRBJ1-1	CASSFGLDTEAFF	TGCGCCAGCAGCTTCGGGTTGGACACTGAAGCTTTCTTT
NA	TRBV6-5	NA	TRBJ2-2	CASSYTQGAGELFF	TGTGCCAGCAGTTACACCCAAGGGGCCGGGGAGCTGTTTTTT
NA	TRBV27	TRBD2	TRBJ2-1	CASSPGTSGTNEQFF	TGTGCCAGCAGTCCCGGGACTAGCGGGACCAATGAGCAGTTCTTC
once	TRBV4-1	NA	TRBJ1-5	CASSQDGGDHQPQHF	TGCGCCAGCAGCCAAGACGGGGGTGACCATCAGCCCCAGCATTTT
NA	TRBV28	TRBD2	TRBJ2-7	CASSSGTSPIGQYF	TGTGCCAGCAGCTCCGGGACTAGCCCGATCGGGCAGTACTTC
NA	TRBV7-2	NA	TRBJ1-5	CASSRGGVGNQPQHF	TGTGCCAGCAGCCGAGGGGGGGTAGGGAATCAGCCCCAGCATTTT
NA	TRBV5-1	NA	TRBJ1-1	CASSFWAARNTEAFF	TGCGCCAGCAGCTTTTGGGCAGCTCGGAACACTGAAGCTTTCTTT
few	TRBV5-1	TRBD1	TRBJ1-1	CASSPQTGDTEAFF	TGCGCCAGCAGCCCCCAGACAGGGGACACTGAAGCTTTCTTT
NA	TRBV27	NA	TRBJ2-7	CASSLRAGPYEQYF	TGTGCCAGCAGTTTAAGGGCGGGACCCTACGAGCAGTACTTC
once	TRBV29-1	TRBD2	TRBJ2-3	CSVELGEGGKYF	TGCAGCGTTGAATTGGGGGAGGGAGGGAAGTATTTT
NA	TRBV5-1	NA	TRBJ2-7	CASSLEMGLLSYEQYF	TGCGCCAGCAGCTTGGAGATGGGGCTTCTCTCCTACGAGCAGTACTTC
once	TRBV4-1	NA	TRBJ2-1	CASSQVAPYNEQFF	TGCGCCAGCAGCCAAGTGGCTCCTTACAATGAGCAGTTCTTC